A selection of T cell receptor beta chains follows, all from one sample in a study of blood T cell repertoires in COVID-19. Assay: immunoSEQ multiplex PCR; the TCRdb copy retains only in-frame clones and omits some. Of 150,000 to 160,000 clones detected, 85% to 90% appear once; the ten largest clones hold around 16%. Sequenced input: peripheral blood. Source of these receptors: a woman aged 40 to 50 with acute or convalescent COVID-19. Each CDR3 is given with its conserved first and last residue. The D gene is left open where the match is weak. Only some rows state a clone size, as once, few, many or a class for expanded clones.

D	J	size	V	CDR3	DNA
TRBD2	TRBJ2-2	-	TRBV28	CASSSLAGVSTGELFF	TGTGCCAGCAGCTCACTAGCGGGGGTCTCTACCGGGGAGCTGTTTTTT
TRBD1	TRBJ1-2	-	TRBV6-1	CASSDGGQGRYGYTF	TGTGCCAGCAGTGATGGGGGACAGGGGAGGTATGGCTACACCTTC
-	TRBJ1-1	-	TRBV10-2	CASSDERQWLNTEAFF	TGCGCCAGCAGTGACGAGAGACAGTGGTTGAACACTGAAGCTTTCTTT
TRBD2	TRBJ2-2	-	TRBV18	CASSPPGLNTGELFF	TGTGCCAGCTCACCACCGGGACTAAACACCGGGGAGCTGTTTTTT
-	TRBJ2-1	-	TRBV3-1/TRBV3-2	CASSSRHHNEQFF	TGTGCCAGCAGCTCACGACACCACAATGAGCAGTTCTTC
-	TRBJ1-4	-	TRBV18	CASSSDTVEKLFF	TGTGCCAGCTCAAGTGACACGGTTGAAAAACTGTTTTTT
-	TRBJ2-1	-	TRBV10-2	CASSVFTRVSSYNEQFF	TGCGCCAGCAGTGTGTTCACCAGGGTGAGCTCCTACAATGAGCAGTTCTTC
-	TRBJ1-5	-	TRBV6-1	CASSDRRQLNQPQHF	TGTGCCAGCAGTGATCGAAGACAGCTCAATCAGCCCCAGCATTTT
TRBD1	TRBJ2-5	-	TRBV5-6	CASSPWDRLETQYF	TGTGCCAGCAGCCCTTGGGACAGGTTGGAGACCCAGTACTTC
TRBD1	TRBJ1-1	-	TRBV3-1/TRBV3-2	CASSQERGQGKAFF	TGTGCCAGCAGCCAAGAAAGAGGACAGGGTAAAGCTTTCTTT
TRBD1	TRBJ1-2	-	TRBV18	CASSPPGTGGREGYTF	TGTGCCAGCTCACCACCCGGGACAGGGGGTAGGGAGGGCTACACCTTC
TRBD1	TRBJ2-2	-	TRBV6-1	CASRERDRGSNTGELFF	TGTGCCAGCAGGGAAAGGGACAGGGGTTCAAACACCGGGGAGCTGTTTTTT
-	TRBJ1-5	few	TRBV20-1	CSAGWPQHF	TGCAGTGCCGGGTGGCCCCAGCATTTT
TRBD1	TRBJ1-2	-	TRBV7-6	CASSRRTGGVGYGYTF	TGTGCCAGCAGCAGAAGGACAGGGGGCGTTGGCTATGGCTACACCTTC
TRBD1	TRBJ2-7	-	TRBV7-8	CASSLYGQGGVNEQYF	TGTGCCAGCAGCTTATATGGACAGGGGGGCGTCAACGAGCAGTACTTC
TRBD1	TRBJ1-1	-	TRBV2	CASSPSGGLVSFF	TGTGCCAGCAGTCCTTCAGGGGGCCTAGTTTCTTTCTTT
-	TRBJ2-1	-	TRBV9	CASSVEIGAYNEQFF	TGTGCCAGCAGCGTAGAAATCGGAGCCTACAATGAGCAGTTCTTC
TRBD2	TRBJ2-3	once	TRBV18	CASSPGLAGVSDTQYF	TGTGCCAGCTCACCGGGCCTAGCGGGAGTTTCAGATACGCAGTATTTT
TRBD2	TRBJ2-3	-	TRBV13	CASSPGLAGWGTDTQYF	TGTGCCAGCAGCCCCGGGCTAGCGGGATGGGGCACAGATACGCAGTATTTT
-	TRBJ1-1	-	TRBV9	CASSVWGGESTEAFF	TGTGCCAGCAGCGTATGGGGGGGAGAGAGCACTGAAGCTTTCTTT
-	TRBJ2-2	-	TRBV21-1	CASRKNRDTHTGELFF	TGTGCCAGCAGGAAAAACCGGGACACCCACACCGGGGAGCTGTTTTTT
-	TRBJ1-6	-	TRBV30	CAWSPTTAYRYNSPLHF	TGTGCCTGGAGTCCTACGACAGCGTACCGATATAATTCACCCCTCCACTTT
-	TRBJ1-1	-	TRBV5-6	CAIGRPGAANTEAFF	TGTGCCATAGGCAGGCCAGGGGCAGCTAACACTGAAGCTTTCTTT
TRBD1	TRBJ1-3	-	TRBV28	CASSLDRGPGNTIYF	TGTGCCAGCAGTTTAGACAGGGGGCCGGGAAACACCATATATTTT
TRBD2	TRBJ2-6	-	TRBV2	CARTTGTSGSGANVLTF	TGTGCCAGAACCACCGGGACTAGCGGCTCTGGGGCCAACGTCCTGACTTTC
-	TRBJ1-2	-	TRBV15	CATSRERTDLNYGYTF	TGTGCCACCAGCAGGGAAAGGACAGATCTTAACTATGGCTACACCTTC
-	TRBJ1-2	-	TRBV18	CASSPEGVANYGYTF	TGTGCCAGCTCACCTGAGGGGGTGGCTAACTATGGCTACACCTTC
-	TRBJ1-1	few	TRBV2	CASRAQGSEAFF	TGTGCCAGCAGGGCACAGGGATCTGAAGCTTTCTTT
-	TRBJ2-7	-	TRBV24-1	CATSDAYEQYF	TGTGCCACCAGTGACGCCTACGAGCAGTACTTC
TRBD1	TRBJ2-2	few	TRBV7-3	CASSLGDRNTGELFF	TGTGCCAGCAGCTTAGGGGACAGGAACACCGGGGAGCTGTTTTTT
TRBD2	TRBJ2-3	-	TRBV28	CASSLQPPGLAVDTQYF	TGTGCCAGCAGTTTACAGCCCCCGGGACTAGCCGTAGATACGCAGTATTTT
-	TRBJ1-5	-	TRBV5-1	CASKKDSGASNQPQHF	TGCGCCAGCAAAAAGGACAGTGGGGCGAGCAATCAGCCCCAGCATTTT
-	TRBJ1-2	-	TRBV5-1	CASSPEWEVHYGYTF	TGCGCCAGCAGCCCGGAATGGGAGGTCCACTATGGCTACACCTTC
-	TRBJ2-1	-	TRBV5-1	CASSLDGLRDSYNEQFF	TGCGCCAGCAGCTTGGATGGTTTGCGGGATTCCTACAATGAGCAGTTCTTC
-	TRBJ2-1	few	TRBV6-5	CASRISPEGEQFF	TGTGCCAGCAGGATTTCCCCTGAGGGTGAGCAGTTCTTC
-	TRBJ1-4	-	TRBV5-4	CASSLDRAPNEKLFF	TGTGCCAGCAGCTTGGACAGGGCGCCTAATGAAAAACTGTTTTTT
-	TRBJ1-1	-	TRBV28	CASSFYLTGSTEAFF	TGTGCCAGCAGTTTTTATTTAACAGGGAGCACTGAAGCTTTCTTT
TRBD1	TRBJ2-6	-	TRBV24-1	CATSDPRGGQGSFTVGANVLTF	TGTGCCACCAGTGACCCCCGGGGCGGACAGGGAAGTTTCACGGTCGGGGCCAACGTCCTGACTTTC
-	TRBJ2-1	once	TRBV7-2	CASSALVDEQFF	TGTGCCAGCAGCGCGCTCGTGGATGAGCAGTTCTTC
-	TRBJ1-3	-	TRBV18	CASSPKGTRGNTIYF	TGTGCCAGCTCACCCAAAGGGACAAGGGGAAACACCATATATTTT
-	TRBJ1-2	once	TRBV2	CASKGQISLGYTF	TGTGCCAGCAAGGGACAAATTTCCCTAGGCTACACCTTC
TRBD2	TRBJ2-1	-	TRBV9	CASSVAQAGAPYNEQFF	TGTGCCAGCAGCGTAGCTCAAGCGGGGGCCCCCTACAATGAGCAGTTCTTC